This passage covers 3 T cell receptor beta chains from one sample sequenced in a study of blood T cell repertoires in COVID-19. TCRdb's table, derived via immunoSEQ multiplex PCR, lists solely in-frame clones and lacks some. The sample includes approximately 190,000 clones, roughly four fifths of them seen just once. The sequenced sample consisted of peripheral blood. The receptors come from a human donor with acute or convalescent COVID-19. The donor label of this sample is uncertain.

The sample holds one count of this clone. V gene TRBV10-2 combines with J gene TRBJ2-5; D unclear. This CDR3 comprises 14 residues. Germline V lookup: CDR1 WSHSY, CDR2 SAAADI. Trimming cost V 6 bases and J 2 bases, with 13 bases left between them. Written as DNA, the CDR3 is TGCGCCAGCAGCTTTGCGTCTACGCAAGAGACCCAGTACTTC. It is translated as CASSFASTQETQYF.

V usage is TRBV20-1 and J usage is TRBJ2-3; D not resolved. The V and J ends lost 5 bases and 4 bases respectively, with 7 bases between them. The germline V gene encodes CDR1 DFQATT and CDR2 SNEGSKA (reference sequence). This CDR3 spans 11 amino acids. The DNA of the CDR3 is TGCAGTGCTCTTCAGGCAGATACGCAGTATTTT. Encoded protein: CSALQADTQYF.

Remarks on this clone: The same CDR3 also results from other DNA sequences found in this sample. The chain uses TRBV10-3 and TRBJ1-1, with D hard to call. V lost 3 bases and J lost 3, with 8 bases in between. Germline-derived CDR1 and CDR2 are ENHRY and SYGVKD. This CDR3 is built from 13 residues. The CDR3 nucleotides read TGTGCCATCAGTGAACGCGGGGACACTGAAGCTTTCTTT. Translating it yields CAISERGDTEAFF.